The clone carrying this TCR beta chain was counted at least ten times. Its specificity is not known. The CDR3 is 14 residues long. Germline-derived CDR1 and CDR2 are DFQATT and SNEGSKA (reference sequence). Trimming at V came to 3 bases and at J to 0 bases, leaving 3 bases not matched to a gene. This specimen belongs to a study of CD8+CD57+ T cells in acquired aplastic anemia. Study summary: CD4+ and CD8+ cells, once sorted, gave DNA averaging about 3 ug. Among healthy donors, CD4+ cells averaged approximately 11 million reads. Study-wide points: Patients and controls shared 25 to 30 CD8+ CDR3 sequences. Significance was not reached for CD8+ Simpson's diversity between patients and controls.

The use of genomic DNA as template underpinned the TCR beta VDJ and CDR3 profiling. TCRdb re-analysed the reads in MiXCR, keeping a single row per CDR3 protein. The top ten hold less than 2.5% of the sample, which has 65,000 or so distinct CDR3 sequences, 55% seen once. The V gene is TRBV20-1, the J gene TRBJ2-3, with TRBD1 matching over 7 bases. The sample consisted of sorted CD4+, CD8+, or CD8+CD57+ T cells (not recorded which) from PBMCs. The sequence was obtained from a human donor in good health, serving as a control. As DNA, the CDR3 is TGCAGTGCTAGGGGGACAGTGAGCACAGATACGCAGTATTTT. Translation gives CSARGTVSTDTQYF.